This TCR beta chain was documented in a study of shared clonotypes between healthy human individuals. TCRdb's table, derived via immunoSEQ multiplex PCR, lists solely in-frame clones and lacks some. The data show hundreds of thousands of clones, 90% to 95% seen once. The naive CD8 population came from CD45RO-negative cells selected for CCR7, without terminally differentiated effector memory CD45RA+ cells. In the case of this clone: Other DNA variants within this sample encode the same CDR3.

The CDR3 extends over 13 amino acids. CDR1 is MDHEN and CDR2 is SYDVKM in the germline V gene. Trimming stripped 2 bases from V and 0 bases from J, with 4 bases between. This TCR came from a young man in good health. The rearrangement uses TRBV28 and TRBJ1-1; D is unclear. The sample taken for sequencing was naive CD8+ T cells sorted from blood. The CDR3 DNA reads TGTGCCAGCAGTTTACGTCTGAACACTGAAGCTTTCTTT. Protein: CASSLRLNTEAFF.